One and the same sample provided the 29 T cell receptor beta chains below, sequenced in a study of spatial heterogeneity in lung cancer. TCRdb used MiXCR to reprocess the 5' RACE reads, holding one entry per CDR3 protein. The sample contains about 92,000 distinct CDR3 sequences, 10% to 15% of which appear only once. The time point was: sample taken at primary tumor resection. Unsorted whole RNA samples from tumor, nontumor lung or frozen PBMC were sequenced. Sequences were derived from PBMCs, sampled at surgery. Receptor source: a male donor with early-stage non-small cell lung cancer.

The CDR3 DNA is TGCGCCAGCAGCGCCGGGACAGGGAATTCCTACGAGCAGTACTTC. It is translated as CASSAGTGNSYEQYF. The chain couples TRBV5-1 to TRBJ2-7; TRBD1 aligns across 9 bases. From germline, CDR1 is SGHRS and CDR2 YFSETQ. V shed 4 bases, J shed 1 base, and the junction held 6 bases outside the gene matches. This CDR3 has 15 residues.

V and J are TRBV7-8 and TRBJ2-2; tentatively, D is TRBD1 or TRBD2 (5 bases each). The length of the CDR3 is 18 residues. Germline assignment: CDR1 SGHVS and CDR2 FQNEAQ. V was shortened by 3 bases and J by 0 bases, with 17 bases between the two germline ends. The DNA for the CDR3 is TGTGCCAGCAGCTTGTTTTTGAGGGGATCCTCGAACACCGGGGAGCTGTTTTTT. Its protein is CASSLFLRGSSNTGELFF.

The CDR3 is CASSRTSGGSYEQYF. CDR3 in DNA: TGCGCCAGCAGCCGGACTAGCGGGGGTTCCTACGAGCAGTACTTC. The rearrangement uses TRBV4-1 and TRBJ2-7; 13 nucleotides align to TRBD2. Germline CDR1 reads MGHRA; CDR2 reads YSYEKL. This CDR3 comprises 15 residues. Unmatched junction bases numbered 1, after V lost 4 bases and J lost 1 base.

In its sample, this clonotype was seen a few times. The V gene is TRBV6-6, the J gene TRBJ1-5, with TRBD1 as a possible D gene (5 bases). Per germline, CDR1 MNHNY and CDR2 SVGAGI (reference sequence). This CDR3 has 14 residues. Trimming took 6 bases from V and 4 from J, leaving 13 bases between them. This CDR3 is CASRPGRQNQPQHF. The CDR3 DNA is TGTGCCAGCAGACCGGGACGGCAGAATCAGCCCCAGCATTTT.

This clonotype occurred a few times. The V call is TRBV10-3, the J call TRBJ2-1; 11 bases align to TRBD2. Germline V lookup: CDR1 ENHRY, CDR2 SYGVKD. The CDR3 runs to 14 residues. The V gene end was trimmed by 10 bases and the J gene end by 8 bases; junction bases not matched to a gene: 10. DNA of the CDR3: TGTGCCACCGCCGGGGTAGCGGGAGGGCATGAGCAGTTCTTC. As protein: CATAGVAGGHEQFF.

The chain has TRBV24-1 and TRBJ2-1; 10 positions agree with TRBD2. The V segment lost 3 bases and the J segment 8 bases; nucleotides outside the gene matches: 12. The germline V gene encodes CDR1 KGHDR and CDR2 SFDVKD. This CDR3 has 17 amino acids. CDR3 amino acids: CATSDRSASGRGDEQFF. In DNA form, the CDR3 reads TGTGCCACCAGTGATCGGTCGGCTAGCGGGAGAGGAGATGAGCAGTTCTTC.

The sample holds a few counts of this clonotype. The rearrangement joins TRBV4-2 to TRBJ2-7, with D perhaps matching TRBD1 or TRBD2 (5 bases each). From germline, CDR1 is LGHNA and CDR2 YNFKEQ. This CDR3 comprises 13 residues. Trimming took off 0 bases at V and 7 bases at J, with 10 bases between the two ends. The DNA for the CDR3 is TGTGCCAGCAGCCAAGATTTGTGGGGGGAGCAGTACTTC. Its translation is CASSQDLWGEQYF.

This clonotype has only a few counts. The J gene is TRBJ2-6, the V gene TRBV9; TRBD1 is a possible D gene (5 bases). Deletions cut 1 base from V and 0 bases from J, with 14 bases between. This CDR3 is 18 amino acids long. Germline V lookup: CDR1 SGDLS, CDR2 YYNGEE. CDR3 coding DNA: TGTGCCAGCAGCGTAAATCAAGGGGCACCCTCTGGGGCCAACGTCCTGACTTTC. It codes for CASSVNQGAPSGANVLTF.

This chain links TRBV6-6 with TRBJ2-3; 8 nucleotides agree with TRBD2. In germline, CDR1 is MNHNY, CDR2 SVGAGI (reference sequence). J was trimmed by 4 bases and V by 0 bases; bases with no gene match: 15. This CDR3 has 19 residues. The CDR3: CASSYSLKTSGGLPDTQYF. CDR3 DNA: TGTGCCAGCAGTTACTCGTTAAAAACTAGCGGAGGGCTGCCAGATACGCAGTATTTT.

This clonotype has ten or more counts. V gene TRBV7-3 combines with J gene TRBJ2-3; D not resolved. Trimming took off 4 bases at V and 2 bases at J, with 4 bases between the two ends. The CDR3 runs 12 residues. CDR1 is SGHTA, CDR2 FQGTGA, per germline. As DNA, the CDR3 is TGTGCCAGCAGCTCTTCCACAGATACGCAGTATTTT. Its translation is CASSSSTDTQYF.

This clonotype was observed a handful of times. CDR3 in DNA: TGTGCCACCAGTGACGCCCTCCGGGACGGCAAAAACATTCAGTACTTC. Its protein product is CATSDALRDGKNIQYF. The chain has TRBV24-1 and TRBJ2-4; the D call may be TRBD1 or TRBD2 (5 bases each). The CDR3 loop spans 16 amino acids. Trimming took 4 bases from V and 3 from J, leaving 15 bases between them. CDR1 and CDR2 (germline): KGHDR, SFDVKD.

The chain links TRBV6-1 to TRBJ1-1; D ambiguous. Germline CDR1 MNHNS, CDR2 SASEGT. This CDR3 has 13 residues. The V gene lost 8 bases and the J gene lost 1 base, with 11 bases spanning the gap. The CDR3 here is CASVTPENTEAFF. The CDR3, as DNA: TGTGCCAGCGTAACACCGGAGAACACTGAAGCTTTCTTT.

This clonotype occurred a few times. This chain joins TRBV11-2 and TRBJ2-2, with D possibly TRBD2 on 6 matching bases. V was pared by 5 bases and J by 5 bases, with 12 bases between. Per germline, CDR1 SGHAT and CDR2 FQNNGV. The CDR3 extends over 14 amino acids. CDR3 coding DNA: TGTGCCAGCAGCACGGAGGGCCTGACCGGGGAGCTGTTTTTT. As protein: CASSTEGLTGELFF.

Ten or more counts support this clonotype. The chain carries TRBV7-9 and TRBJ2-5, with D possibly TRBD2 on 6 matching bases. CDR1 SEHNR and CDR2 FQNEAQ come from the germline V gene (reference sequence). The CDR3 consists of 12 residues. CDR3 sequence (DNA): TGTACCGGGACTTTACAATCGGAGACCCAGTACTTC. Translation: CTGTLQSETQYF.

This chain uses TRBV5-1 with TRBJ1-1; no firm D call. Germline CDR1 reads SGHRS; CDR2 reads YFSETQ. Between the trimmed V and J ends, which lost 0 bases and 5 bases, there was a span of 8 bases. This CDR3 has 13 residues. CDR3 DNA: TGCGCCAGCAGCTTGGAGCAGATGACTGAAGCTTTCTTT. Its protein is CASSLEQMTEAFF.

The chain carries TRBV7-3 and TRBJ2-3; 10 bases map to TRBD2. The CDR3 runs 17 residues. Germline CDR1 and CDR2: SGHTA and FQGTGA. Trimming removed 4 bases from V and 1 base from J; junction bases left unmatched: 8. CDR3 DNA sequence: TGTGCCAGCAGCTCTAGCCTCGGGACTAGCGGCACAGATACGCAGTATTTT. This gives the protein CASSSSLGTSGTDTQYF.

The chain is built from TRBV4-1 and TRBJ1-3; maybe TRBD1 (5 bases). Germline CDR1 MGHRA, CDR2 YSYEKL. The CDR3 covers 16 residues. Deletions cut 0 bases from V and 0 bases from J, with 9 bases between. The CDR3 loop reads CASSQESGSSGNTIYF. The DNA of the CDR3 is TGCGCCAGCAGCCAAGAATCAGGGAGCTCTGGAAACACCATATATTTT.

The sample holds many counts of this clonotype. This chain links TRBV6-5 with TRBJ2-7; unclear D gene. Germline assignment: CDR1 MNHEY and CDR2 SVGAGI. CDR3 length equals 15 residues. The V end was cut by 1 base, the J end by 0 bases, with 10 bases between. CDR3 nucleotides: TGTGCCAGCAGTTACTATCCAAGAACCTCCTACGAGCAGTACTTC. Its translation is CASSYYPRTSYEQYF.

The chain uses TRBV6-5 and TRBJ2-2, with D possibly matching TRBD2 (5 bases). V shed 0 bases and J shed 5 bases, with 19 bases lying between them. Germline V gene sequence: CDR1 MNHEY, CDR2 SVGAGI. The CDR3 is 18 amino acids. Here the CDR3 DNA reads TGTGCCAGCAGTTACTCAAACGGCGCGGGCTTGGAGACCGGGGAGCTGTTTTTT. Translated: CASSYSNGAGLETGELFF.

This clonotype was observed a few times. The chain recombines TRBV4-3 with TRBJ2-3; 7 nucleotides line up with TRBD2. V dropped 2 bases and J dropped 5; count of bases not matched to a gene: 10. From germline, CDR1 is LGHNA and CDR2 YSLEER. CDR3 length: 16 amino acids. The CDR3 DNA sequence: TGCGCCAGCAGCCAACAAGCGGGGCCTAAGGAAGATACGCAGTATTTT. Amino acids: CASSQQAGPKEDTQYF.

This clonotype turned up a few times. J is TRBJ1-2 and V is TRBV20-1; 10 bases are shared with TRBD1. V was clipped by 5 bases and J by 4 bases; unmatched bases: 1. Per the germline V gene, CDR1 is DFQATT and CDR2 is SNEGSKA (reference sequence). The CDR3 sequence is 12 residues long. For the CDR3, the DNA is TGCAGTGCTGACAGGGGGCCCTATGGCTACACCTTC. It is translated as CSADRGPYGYTF.

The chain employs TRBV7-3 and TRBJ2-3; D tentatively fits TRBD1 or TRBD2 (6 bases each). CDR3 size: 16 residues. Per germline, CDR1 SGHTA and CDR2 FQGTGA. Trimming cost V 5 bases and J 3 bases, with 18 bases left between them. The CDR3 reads CASSKGSRGRTDTQYF. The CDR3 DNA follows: TGTGCCAGCAGCAAAGGATCACGGGGGCGGACAGATACGCAGTATTTT.

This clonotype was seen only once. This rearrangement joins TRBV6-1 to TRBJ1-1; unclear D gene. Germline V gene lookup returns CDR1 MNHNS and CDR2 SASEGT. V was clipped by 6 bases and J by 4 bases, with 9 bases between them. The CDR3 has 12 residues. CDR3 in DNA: TGTGCCAGCAGATCCGAAGTCACTGAAGCTTTCTTT. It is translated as CASRSEVTEAFF.

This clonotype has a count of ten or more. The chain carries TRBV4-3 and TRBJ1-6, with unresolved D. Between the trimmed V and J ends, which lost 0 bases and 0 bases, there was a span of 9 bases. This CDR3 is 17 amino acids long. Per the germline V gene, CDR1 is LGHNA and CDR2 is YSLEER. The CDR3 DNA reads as TGCGCCAGCAGCCAAGATCTGGGAAGCTCCTATAATTCACCCCTCCACTTT. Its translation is CASSQDLGSSYNSPLHF.

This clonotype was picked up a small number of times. CDR3 loop: CASSLSGRFVGYTF. For the CDR3, the DNA is TGTGCCAGCAGCCTAAGCGGACGGTTTGTCGGCTACACCTTC. The rearrangement links TRBV14 to TRBJ1-2, with D unresolved. Deletions cut 4 bases from V and 8 bases from J, with 17 bases between. Germline CDR1 and CDR2: SGHDN and FVKESK. The CDR3 extends over 14 amino acids. Using reference TRBV14 and TRBJ1-2 for the parts outside the CDR3, the full variable domain is EAGVTQFPSHSVIEKGQTVTLRCDPISGHDNLYWYRRVMGKEIKFLLHFVKESKQDESGMPNNRFLAERTGGTYSTLKVQPAELEDSGVYFCASSLSGRFVGYTFGSGTRLTVV.

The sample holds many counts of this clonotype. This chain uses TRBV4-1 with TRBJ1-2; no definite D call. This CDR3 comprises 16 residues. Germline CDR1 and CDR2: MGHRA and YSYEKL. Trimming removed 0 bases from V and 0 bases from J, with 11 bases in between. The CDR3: CASSQEARRTNYGYTF. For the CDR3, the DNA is TGCGCCAGCAGCCAAGAAGCTCGCAGAACTAACTATGGCTACACCTTC.

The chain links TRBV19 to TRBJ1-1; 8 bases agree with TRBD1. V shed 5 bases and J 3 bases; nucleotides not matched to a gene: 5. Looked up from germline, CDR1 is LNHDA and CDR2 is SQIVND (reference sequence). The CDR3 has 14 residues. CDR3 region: CASSQGAGYTEAFF. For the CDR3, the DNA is TGTGCCAGTAGTCAGGGGGCTGGGTACACTGAAGCTTTCTTT.

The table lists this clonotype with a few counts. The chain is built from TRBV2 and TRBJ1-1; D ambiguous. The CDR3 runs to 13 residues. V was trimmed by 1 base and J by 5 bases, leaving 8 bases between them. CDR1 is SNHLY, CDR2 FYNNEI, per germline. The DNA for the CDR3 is TGTGCCAGCAGTGAAGTGGAATTAACTGAAGCTTTCTTT. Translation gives CASSEVELTEAFF.

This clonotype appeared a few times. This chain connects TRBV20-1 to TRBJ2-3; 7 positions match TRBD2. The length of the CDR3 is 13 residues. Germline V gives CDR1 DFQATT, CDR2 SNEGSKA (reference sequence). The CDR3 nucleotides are TGCAGGGGAGGGGTTTGGGGCCCAGATACGCAGTATTTT. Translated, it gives CRGGVWGPDTQYF.